One and the same sample provided the 2 T cell receptor beta chains below, sequenced in a study of blood T cell repertoires in COVID-19. Here immunoSEQ multiplex PCR was the method, and the copy in TCRdb shows in-frame clones only, minus some. This table has over 60,000 clones, roughly 92% appearing once. What was sequenced was peripheral blood. The receptors come from a human donor in a cohort sampled during active COVID-19.

This chain connects TRBV7-6 to TRBJ1-1, with 12 bases fitting TRBD1. The CDR3 loop spans 17 amino acids. Germline V gives CDR1 SGHVS, CDR2 FNYEAQ. Trimming at V came to 5 bases and at J to 5 bases, leaving 12 bases not matched to a gene. The CDR3 sequence is CASSPNGGQGAYTEAFF. CDR3 nucleotide sequence: TGTGCCAGCAGCCCCAACGGGGGACAGGGGGCGTATACTGAAGCTTTCTTT.

The chain links TRBV4-3 to TRBJ1-1; the D is unclear. The V and J ends lost 1 base and 1 base respectively, with 7 bases between them. The length of the CDR3 is 14 residues. Germline V CDR1 and CDR2: LGHNA, YSLEER. This CDR3 reads CASSQVRRNTEAFF. CDR3 bases: TGCGCCAGCAGCCAAGTCAGGCGGAACACTGAAGCTTTCTTT.